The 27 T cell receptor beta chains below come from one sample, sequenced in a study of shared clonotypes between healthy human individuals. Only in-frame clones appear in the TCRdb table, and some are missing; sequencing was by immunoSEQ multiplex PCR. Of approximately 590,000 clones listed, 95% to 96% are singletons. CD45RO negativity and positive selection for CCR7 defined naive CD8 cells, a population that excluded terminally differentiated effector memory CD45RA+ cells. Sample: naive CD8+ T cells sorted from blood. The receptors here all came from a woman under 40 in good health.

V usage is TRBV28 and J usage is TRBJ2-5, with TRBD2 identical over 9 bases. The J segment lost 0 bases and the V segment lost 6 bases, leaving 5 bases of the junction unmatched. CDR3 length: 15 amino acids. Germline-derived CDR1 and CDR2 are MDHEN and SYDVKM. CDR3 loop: CASSLAGPYQETQYF. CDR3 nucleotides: TGTGCCAGCAGCCTAGCGGGACCGTACCAAGAGACCCAGTACTTC.

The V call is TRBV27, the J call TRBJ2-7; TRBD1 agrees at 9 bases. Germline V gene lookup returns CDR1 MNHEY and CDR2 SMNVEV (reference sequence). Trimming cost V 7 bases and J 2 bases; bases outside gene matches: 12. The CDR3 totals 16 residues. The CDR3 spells CASNRGTGSGTYEQYF. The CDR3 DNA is TGTGCCAGCAACCGGGGGACAGGGAGCGGAACCTACGAGCAGTACTTC.

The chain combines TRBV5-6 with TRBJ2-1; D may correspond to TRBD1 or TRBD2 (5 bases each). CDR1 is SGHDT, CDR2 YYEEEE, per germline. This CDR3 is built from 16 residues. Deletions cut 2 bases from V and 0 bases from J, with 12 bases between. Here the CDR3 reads CASSFWGRSSYNEQFF. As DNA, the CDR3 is TGTGCCAGCAGCTTCTGGGGACGCAGCTCCTACAATGAGCAGTTCTTC.

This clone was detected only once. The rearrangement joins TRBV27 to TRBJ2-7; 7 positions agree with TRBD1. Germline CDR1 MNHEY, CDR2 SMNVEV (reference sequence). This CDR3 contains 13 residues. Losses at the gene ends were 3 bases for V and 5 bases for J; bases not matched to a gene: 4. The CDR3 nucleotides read TGTGCCAGCAGTTTGGGAACAGGGGACGAGCAGTACTTC. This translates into CASSLGTGDEQYF.

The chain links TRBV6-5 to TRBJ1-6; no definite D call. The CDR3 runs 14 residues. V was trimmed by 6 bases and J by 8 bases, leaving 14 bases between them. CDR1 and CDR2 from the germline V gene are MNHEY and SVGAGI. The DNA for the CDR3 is TGTGCCAGCAGGCCGGGCTGGGGTTATTCACCCCTCCACTTT. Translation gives CASRPGWGYSPLHF.

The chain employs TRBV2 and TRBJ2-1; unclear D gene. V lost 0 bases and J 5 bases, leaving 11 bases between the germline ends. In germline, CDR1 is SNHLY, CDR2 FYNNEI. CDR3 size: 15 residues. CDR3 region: CASSEALLGHNEQFF. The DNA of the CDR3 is TGTGCCAGCAGTGAAGCGCTCTTAGGGCACAATGAGCAGTTCTTC.

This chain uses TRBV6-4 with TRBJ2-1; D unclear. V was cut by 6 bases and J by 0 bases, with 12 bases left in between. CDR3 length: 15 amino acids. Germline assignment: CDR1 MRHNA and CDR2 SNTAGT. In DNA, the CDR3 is TGTGCCAGCAGCGACGAGCCCCACTCCTACAATGAGCAGTTCTTC. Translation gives CASSDEPHSYNEQFF.

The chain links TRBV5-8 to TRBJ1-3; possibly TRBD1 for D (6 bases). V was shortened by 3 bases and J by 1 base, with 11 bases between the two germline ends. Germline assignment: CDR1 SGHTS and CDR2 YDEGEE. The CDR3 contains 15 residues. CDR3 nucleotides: TGTGCCAGCAGCTCGGGCAGGGGTTCTGGAAACACCATATATTTT. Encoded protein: CASSSGRGSGNTIYF.

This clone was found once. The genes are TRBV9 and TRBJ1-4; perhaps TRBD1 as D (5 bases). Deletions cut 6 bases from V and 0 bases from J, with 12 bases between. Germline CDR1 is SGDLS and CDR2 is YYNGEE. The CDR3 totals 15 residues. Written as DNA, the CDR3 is TGTGCCAGCACGCGGGGGGGAGCAACTAATGAAAAACTGTTTTTT. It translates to CASTRGGATNEKLFF.

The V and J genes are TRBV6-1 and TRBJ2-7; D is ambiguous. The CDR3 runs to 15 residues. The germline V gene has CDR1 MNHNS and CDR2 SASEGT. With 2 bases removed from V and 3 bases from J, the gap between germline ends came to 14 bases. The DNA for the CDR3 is TGTGCCAGCAGTGAACGATCTCCGGCCTTCTACGAGCAGTACTTC. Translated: CASSERSPAFYEQYF.

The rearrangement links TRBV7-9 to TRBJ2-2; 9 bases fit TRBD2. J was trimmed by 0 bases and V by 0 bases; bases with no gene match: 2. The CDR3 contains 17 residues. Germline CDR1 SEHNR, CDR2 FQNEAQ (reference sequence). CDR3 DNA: TGTGCCAGCAGCTTAGCGCTAGCGGGATCGAACACCGGGGAGCTGTTTTTT. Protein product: CASSLALAGSNTGELFF.

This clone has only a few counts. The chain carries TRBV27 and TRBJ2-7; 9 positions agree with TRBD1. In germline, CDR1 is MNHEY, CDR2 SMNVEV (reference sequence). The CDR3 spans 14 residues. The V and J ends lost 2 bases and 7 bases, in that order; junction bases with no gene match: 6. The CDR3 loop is CASSLIQGAVEQYF. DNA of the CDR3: TGTGCCAGCAGTTTAATACAGGGGGCGGTTGAGCAGTACTTC.

In nucleotides, the CDR3 is TGTGCCAGCAGCTGGGGACAACACTACGAGCAGTACTTC. It yields the protein CASSWGQHYEQYF. This sequence joins TRBV7-9 and TRBJ2-7, with D perhaps matching TRBD1 (6 bases). The length of the CDR3 is 13 residues. The germline gives CDR1 SEHNR, CDR2 FQNEAQ (reference sequence). The V gene lost 4 bases and the J gene lost 3 bases, with 10 bases spanning the gap.

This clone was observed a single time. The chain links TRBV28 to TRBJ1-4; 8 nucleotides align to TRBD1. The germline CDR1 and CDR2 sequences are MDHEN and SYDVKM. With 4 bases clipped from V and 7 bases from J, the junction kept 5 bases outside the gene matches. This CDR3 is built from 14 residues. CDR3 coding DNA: TGTGCCAGCAGTTCCGACAGGGGTGTTGAAAAACTGTTTTTT. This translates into CASSSDRGVEKLFF.

The CDR3: CASSQDRAGTEAFF. The CDR3 DNA follows: TGTGCCAGCAGCCAAGATCGGGCGGGGACTGAAGCTTTCTTT. The chain recombines TRBV4-2 with TRBJ1-1, with D uncertain. Germline V gene data show CDR1 as LGHNA and CDR2 as YNFKEQ. Deletions cut 0 bases from V and 5 bases from J, with 10 bases between. This CDR3 spans 14 amino acids.

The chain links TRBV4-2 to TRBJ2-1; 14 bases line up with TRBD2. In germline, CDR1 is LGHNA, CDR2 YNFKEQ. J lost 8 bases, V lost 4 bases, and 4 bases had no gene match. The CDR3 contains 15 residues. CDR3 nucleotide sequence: TGTGCCAGCAGCCTCGGGACTAGCGGGAGCGATGAGCAGTTCTTC. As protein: CASSLGTSGSDEQFF.

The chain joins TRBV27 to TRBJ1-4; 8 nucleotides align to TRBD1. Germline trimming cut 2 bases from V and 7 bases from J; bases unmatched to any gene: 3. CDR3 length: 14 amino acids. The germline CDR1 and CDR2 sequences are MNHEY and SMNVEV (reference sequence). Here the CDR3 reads CASSLLQGVEKLFF. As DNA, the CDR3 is TGTGCCAGCAGTTTACTACAGGGGGTTGAAAAACTGTTTTTT.

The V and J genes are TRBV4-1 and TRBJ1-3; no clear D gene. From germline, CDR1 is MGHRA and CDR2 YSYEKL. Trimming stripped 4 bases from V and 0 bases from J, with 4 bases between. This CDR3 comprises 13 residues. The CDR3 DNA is TGCGCCAGCAGCCCGTTCTCTGGAAACACCATATATTTT. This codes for CASSPFSGNTIYF.

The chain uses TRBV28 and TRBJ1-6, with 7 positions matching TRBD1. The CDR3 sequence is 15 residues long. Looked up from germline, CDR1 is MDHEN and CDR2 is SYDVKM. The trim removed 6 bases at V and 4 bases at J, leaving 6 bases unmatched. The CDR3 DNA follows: TGTGCCAGCAGCCCGGGACAGTCGTATAATTCACCCCTCCACTTT. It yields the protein CASSPGQSYNSPLHF.

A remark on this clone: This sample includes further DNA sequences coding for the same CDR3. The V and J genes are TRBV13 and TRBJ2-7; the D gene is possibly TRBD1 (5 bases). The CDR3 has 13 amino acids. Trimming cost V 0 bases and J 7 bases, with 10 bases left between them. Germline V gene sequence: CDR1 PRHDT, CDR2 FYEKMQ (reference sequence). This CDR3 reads CASSLGRTYEQYF. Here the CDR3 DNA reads TGTGCCAGCAGCTTAGGACGGACATATGAGCAGTACTTC.

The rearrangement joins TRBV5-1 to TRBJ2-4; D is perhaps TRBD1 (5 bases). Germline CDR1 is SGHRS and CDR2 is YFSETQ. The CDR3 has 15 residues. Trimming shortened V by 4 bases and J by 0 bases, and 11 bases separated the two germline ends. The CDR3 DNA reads TGCGCCAGCAGCACCTATCAGGGAGCCAAAAACATTCAGTACTTC. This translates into CASSTYQGAKNIQYF. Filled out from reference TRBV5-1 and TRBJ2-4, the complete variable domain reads KAGVTQTPRYLIKTRGQQVTLSCSPISGHRSVSWYQQTPGQGLQFLFEYFSETQRNKGNFPGRFSGRQFSNSRSEMNVSTLELGDSALYLCASSTYQGAKNIQYFGAGTRLSVL.

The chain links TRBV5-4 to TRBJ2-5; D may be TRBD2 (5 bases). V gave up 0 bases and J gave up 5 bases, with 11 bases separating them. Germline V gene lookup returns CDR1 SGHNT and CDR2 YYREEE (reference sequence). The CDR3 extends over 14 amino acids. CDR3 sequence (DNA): TGTGCCAGCAGCTTGGCTCGGCTAGCTGAGACCCAGTACTTC. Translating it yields CASSLARLAETQYF.

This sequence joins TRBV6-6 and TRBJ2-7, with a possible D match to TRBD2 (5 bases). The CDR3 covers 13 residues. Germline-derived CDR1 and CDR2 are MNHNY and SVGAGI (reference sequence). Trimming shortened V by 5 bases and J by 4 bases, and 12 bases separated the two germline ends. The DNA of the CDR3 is TGTGCCAGCAGTCGCGGGTCCCTGTACGAGCAGTACTTC. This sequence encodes CASSRGSLYEQYF.

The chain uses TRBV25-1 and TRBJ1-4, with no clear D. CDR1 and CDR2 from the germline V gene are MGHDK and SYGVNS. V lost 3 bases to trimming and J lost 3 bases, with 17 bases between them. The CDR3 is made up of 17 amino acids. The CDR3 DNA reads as TGTGCCAGCAGTGAGCACCTCCCAGGAGTATCTAATGAAAAACTGTTTTTT. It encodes CASSEHLPGVSNEKLFF. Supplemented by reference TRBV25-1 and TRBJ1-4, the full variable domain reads EADIYQTPRYLVIGTGKKITLECSQTMGHDKMYWYQQDPGMELHLIHYSYGVNSTEKGDLSSESTVSRIRTEHFPLTLESARPSHTSQYLCASSEHLPGVSNEKLFFGSGTQLSVL.

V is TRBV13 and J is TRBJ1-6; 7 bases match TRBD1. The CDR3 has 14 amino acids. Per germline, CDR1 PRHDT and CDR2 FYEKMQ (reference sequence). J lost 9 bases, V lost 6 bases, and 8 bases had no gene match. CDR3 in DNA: TGTGCCAGCAGGTCAATCACAGGGGCTTCACCCCTCCACTTT. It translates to CASRSITGASPLHF.

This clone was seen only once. In nucleotides, the CDR3 is TGTGCCAGCAGCTCCCCTGGGGGGCGGGAGGGCAACAATGAGCAGTTCTTC. This codes for CASSSPGGREGNNEQFF. The chain uses TRBV7-9 and TRBJ2-1; 9 nucleotides line up with TRBD2. Germline V gives CDR1 SEHNR, CDR2 FQNEAQ (reference sequence). This CDR3 region has 17 residues. The V segment lost 4 bases and the J segment 5 bases; nucleotides outside the gene matches: 12.

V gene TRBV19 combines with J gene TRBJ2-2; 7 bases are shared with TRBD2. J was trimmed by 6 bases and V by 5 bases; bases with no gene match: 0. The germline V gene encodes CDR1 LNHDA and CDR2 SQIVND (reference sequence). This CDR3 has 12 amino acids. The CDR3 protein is CASSRGAGELFF. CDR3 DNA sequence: TGTGCCAGTAGTCGGGGGGCCGGGGAGCTGTTTTTT.